Sequencing of this T cell receptor beta chain was carried out in a study of shared clonotypes between healthy human individuals. The study's findings and limits: Generation probabilities were higher for clonotypes shared across all four sorted-subset donors than for unshared ones. Despite large depth, rarefaction showed incomplete sorted-subset sequencing. Sampling covered blood only; tissue repertoires likely differ.

With regard to this clone: The antigen remains undetermined.

Sequencing was performed with immunoSEQ multiplex PCR; in TCRdb, only in-frame clones are kept and a portion is missing. This table has around 1.4 million clones, less than 99% appearing once. The CD4+ fraction was divided into a CD45RA+ naive subset and a CD45RA-negative memory subset. Germline V gene lookup returns CDR1 SNHLY and CDR2 FYNNEI. The CDR3 totals 15 residues. V gave up 6 bases and J gave up 3 bases; unmatched junction bases: 6. The sequence derives from a man aged 30 to 39 in good health. The V gene is TRBV2, the J gene TRBJ2-3, with 10 bases aligning to TRBD1. Source material: naive CD4+ T cells sorted from blood. Subset reported: CD45RA+ positively selected. The CDR3 DNA follows: TGTGCCAGCAGGCGGACAGGGGGATGGACAGATACGCAGTATTTT. Its translation: CASRRTGGWTDTQYF.